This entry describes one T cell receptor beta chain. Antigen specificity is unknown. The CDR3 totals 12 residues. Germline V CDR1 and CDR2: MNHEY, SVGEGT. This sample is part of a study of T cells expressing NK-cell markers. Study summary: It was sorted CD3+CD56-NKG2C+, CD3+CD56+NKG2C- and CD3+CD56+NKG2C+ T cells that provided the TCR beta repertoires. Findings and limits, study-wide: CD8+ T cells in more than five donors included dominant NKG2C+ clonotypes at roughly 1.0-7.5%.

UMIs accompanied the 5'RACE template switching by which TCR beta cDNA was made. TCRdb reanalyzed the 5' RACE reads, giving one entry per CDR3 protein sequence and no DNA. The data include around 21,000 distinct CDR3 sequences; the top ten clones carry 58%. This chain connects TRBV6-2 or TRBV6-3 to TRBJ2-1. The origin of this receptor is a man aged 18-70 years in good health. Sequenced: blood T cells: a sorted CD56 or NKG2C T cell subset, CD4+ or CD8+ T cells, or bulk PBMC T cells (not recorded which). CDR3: CASSSRLNEQFF.